Listed here is a single T cell receptor beta chain. What it binds is not known. This sample is drawn from a study of CD8+CD57+ T cells in acquired aplastic anemia. Looking at the study overall: Sorted CD4+ and CD8+ cells gave an average of around 3.1 ug of DNA. The study, taken as a whole, reports: Between patients and controls, around 27 CD8+ CDR3 sequences were found in common.

Genomic DNA was employed as the template in profiling TCR beta VDJ and CDR3. One entry per CDR3 protein, called by TCRdb with MiXCR from the reads. The sample records more than 150,000 distinct CDR3 sequences, 48% being singletons. Only patients with CD8+CD57+ cell expansion on flow cytometry were chosen for sequencing. This sequence originates from a human donor with aplastic anemia. Sequencing was done on a sample of sorted CD4+, CD8+, or CD8+CD57+ T cells (not recorded which) from PBMCs.

This CDR3 reads CASSIEGRDYGYTF. The CDR3 DNA sequence: TGTGCCAGCAGCATAGAGGGGAGGGACTATGGCTACACCTTC. V usage is TRBV4-2 and J usage is TRBJ1-2, with a weak D call TRBD1 (5 bases). The germline V and J ends were trimmed by 5 bases and 3 bases, with 13 bases remaining between them. CDR3 size: 14 residues. The germline V gene has CDR1 LGHNA and CDR2 YNFKEQ.